A selection of T cell receptor beta chains follows, all from one sample in a study of T-cell memory formation after mild COVID-19. TCRdb itself ran the 5' RACE reads through MiXCR, one entry per CDR3 protein. The sample carries roughly 610,000 distinct CDR3 sequences, approximately 15% recorded once. What was sequenced was PBMCs or a T cell subset sorted from them (not recorded which). These TCRs come from an adult woman who had mild COVID-19 (a few samples of this study predate the infection). Cell type and time point are not known. Each CDR3 is given with its conserved first and last residue. D genes are given only for firm matches.

v_call | d_call | cdr3_aa
TRBV7-9 | NA | CASSLGFGERYEQYF
TRBV29-1 | NA | CSVSNWGNTEAFF
TRBV4-2 | NA | CASRLGGDNEQFF
TRBV24-1 | TRBD2 | CATSDPTAGGLYNEQFF
TRBV28 | TRBD1 | CASTAAGTGVGNEQFF
TRBV7-8 | TRBD1 | CASSSDRVSVNQPQHF
TRBV5-1 | NA | CASSLDQWPYEQYF
TRBV7-9 | NA | CASSGRGIGNEQFF
TRBV20-1 | NA | CSARLLRLEAGNTDTQYF
TRBV5-1 | NA | CASSFTQGEEQYF
TRBV3-1 | NA | CASSADSTNEKLFF
TRBV12-3/TRBV12-4 | TRBD1 | CASSPNRQGGQPQHF
TRBV27 | NA | CASSYGSQNTEAFF
TRBV2 | NA | CASSVKEMNTEAFF
TRBV5-1 | NA | CASSGVGLEREETQYF
TRBV7-8 | TRBD1 | CASSLRTGGAFSPLHF
TRBV23-1 | NA | CASSRQTIMNTEAFF
TRBV7-6 | NA | CASSLAGVLGMNTEAFF
TRBV7-3 | TRBD1 | CASSSPRDRGNEQFF
TRBV7-9 | NA | CASSFLSPGRMNTEAFF
TRBV5-1 | TRBD2 | CASRAGTSESEQFF
TRBV12-3/TRBV12-4 | TRBD1 | CASSFRQGNEKLFF
TRBV19 | NA | CASTQQGWTYNEQFF
TRBV4-2 | NA | CASSQDESGTAHGYTF
TRBV12-3/TRBV12-4 | TRBD1 | CASRMQGAVTGELFF
TRBV24-1 | TRBD1 | CATSDLEVDRQGVGNEQFF
TRBV12-3/TRBV12-4 | NA | CASSFFGNTIYF
TRBV7-8 | TRBD1 | CASSLAGQPLKAFF
TRBV5-1 | NA | CASSFTGSNEKLFF
TRBV24-1 | NA | CAPQGGAYEQYF
TRBV7-2 | NA | CASRPRGNTGELFF
TRBV7-2 | NA | CASSPQRNNSPLHF
TRBV3-1 | TRBD1 | CASSQGLQGAKSDTQYF
TRBV7-9 | NA | CASSPSSGHPEAFF
TRBV5-1 | TRBD1 | CASSSKPGQGGAWETQYF
TRBV29-1 | NA | CSPAGDSFSNQPQHF
TRBV6-5 | NA | CASSTSGNQETQYF
TRBV6-1 | NA | CASSEGSTYNQPQHF
TRBV11-1 | NA | CASRTPGHPYEQFF
TRBV7-2 | NA | CASSSRTVHSNQPQHF
TRBV12-3/TRBV12-4 | NA | CASSFFNEQFF
TRBV9 | NA | CASSVGPDTDTQYF
TRBV20-1 | NA | CSASLSGRNEAFF
TRBV15 | TRBD1 | CATTTGTNTEAFF
TRBV5-6 | NA | CASSQPPGLPDSYEQYF